Shown below are 29 T cell receptor beta chains from a single sample sequenced in a study of identical twins. One entry per CDR3 protein results from TCRdb running MiXCR on the 5' RACE reads. This table holds 690,000 or so distinct CDR3 sequences, 5.5% to 6.5% found once. Sequencing was done on a sample of naive T cells sorted from blood. The source of these receptors is a man aged 18 to 30 in good health.

Ten or more counts support this clonotype. The chain has TRBV20-1 and TRBJ2-5; perhaps TRBD1 as D (6 bases). CDR1 is DFQATT and CDR2 is SNEGSKA in the germline V gene (reference sequence). The CDR3 totals 12 residues. Trimming took off 3 bases at V and 1 base at J, with 6 bases between the two ends. The CDR3 here is CSASRGQETQYF. In nucleotides, the CDR3 is TGCAGTGCTAGCAGGGGCCAAGAGACCCAGTACTTC.

The gene calls are TRBV11-3 and TRBJ2-1; TRBD1 or TRBD2 may be the D gene (6 bases each). Per germline, CDR1 SGHNT and CDR2 YENEEA. This CDR3 region has 13 residues. V gave up 1 base and J gave up 15 bases, with 16 bases separating them. The CDR3 DNA is TGTGCCAGCAGCTTAGCGGCGAGGGGGGCGCCGTTCTTC. Translation gives CASSLAARGAPFF.

Ten or more counts support this clonotype. This rearrangement joins TRBV20-1 to TRBJ1-5; D is uncertain. Trimming took 1 base from V and 3 from J, leaving 4 bases between them. This CDR3 has 12 residues. CDR1 is DFQATT, CDR2 SNEGSKA, per germline (reference sequence). The CDR3 sequence is CSARAVNQPQHF. CDR3 in DNA: TGCAGTGCTAGAGCGGTCAATCAGCCCCAGCATTTT.

This clonotype was seen at least ten times. The chain employs TRBV12-3 or TRBV12-4 and TRBJ2-3; D possibly corresponds to TRBD2 (6 bases). The CDR3 covers 15 residues. The ends were cut back, 3 bases at V and 0 bases at J, with 10 bases in the middle. CDR3 DNA: TGTGCCAGCAGTTTTTTTAGCGGTAGCACAGATACGCAGTATTTT. Protein: CASSFFSGSTDTQYF.

V and J are TRBV5-1 and TRBJ1-2; D is unresolved. Trimming shortened V by 4 bases and J by 3 bases, and 19 bases separated the two germline ends. Germline CDR1 and CDR2: SGHRS and YFSETQ. This CDR3 region has 16 residues. CDR3 loop: CASSPEVASRDYGYTF. In DNA form, the CDR3 reads TGCGCCAGCAGCCCCGAAGTAGCGTCGCGGGACTATGGCTACACCTTC.

Ten or more counts support this clonotype. The chain couples TRBV6-1 to TRBJ2-5; D is undetermined. CDR3 size: 13 residues. CDR1 is MNHNS, CDR2 SASEGT, per germline. The V end lost 3 bases, the J end lost 5 bases, and 10 bases lay between the germline ends. CDR3 coding DNA: TGTGCCAGCAGTGAGGGTCTCGGGGAGACCCAGTACTTC. Its translation: CASSEGLGETQYF.

This clonotype was counted ten times or more. J is TRBJ1-2 and V is TRBV18, with D possibly TRBD1 on 5 matching bases. There are 14 residues in the CDR3. Germline loops: CDR1 KGHSH, CDR2 LQKENI. Trimming took 2 bases from V and 5 from J, leaving 12 bases between them. The CDR3: CASSPWSRQYGYTF. DNA for the CDR3: TGTGCCAGCTCACCATGGTCCCGACAGTATGGCTACACCTTC.

This clonotype has just a few counts. The chain uses TRBV19 and TRBJ1-1, with 7 bases identical to TRBD1. J was trimmed by 4 bases and V by 5 bases; bases with no gene match: 7. The CDR3 runs 14 residues. Germline V lookup: CDR1 LNHDA, CDR2 SQIVND (reference sequence). The CDR3 loop is CASSPGQRITEAFF. CDR3 coding DNA: TGTGCCAGTAGTCCGGGACAGCGGATCACTGAAGCTTTCTTT. Full variable domain (rest looked up from reference TRBV19 and TRBJ1-1): DGGITQSPKYLFRKEGQNVTLSCEQNLNHDAMYWYRQDPGQGLRLIYYSQIVNDFQKGDIAEGYSVSREKKESFPLTVTSAQKNPTAFYLCASSPGQRITEAFFGQGTRLTVV.

The V call is TRBV11-1, the J call TRBJ1-4, with 9 nucleotides matching TRBD1. Per the germline V gene, CDR1 is SGHAT and CDR2 is FQDESV (reference sequence). V trimming: 6 bases; J trimming: 5 bases; junction bases outside the gene matches: 19. The CDR3 loop spans 19 amino acids. For the CDR3, the DNA is TGTGCCAGCAGTCACCGTTGGGGGACAGGGAAACGTGGCAATGAAAAACTGTTTTTT. Its translation is CASSHRWGTGKRGNEKLFF. Based on the CDR3 plus reference TRBV11-1 and TRBJ1-4, the full variable domain is EAEVAQSPRYKITEKSQAVAFWCDPISGHATLYWYRQILGQGPELLVQFQDESVVDDSQLPKDRFSAERLKGVDSTLKIQPAELGDSAMYLCASSHRWGTGKRGNEKLFFGSGTQLSVL.

This clonotype was counted many times. V gene TRBV15 combines with J gene TRBJ1-5; D gene ambiguous. The CDR3 runs to 16 residues. Germline V lookup: CDR1 LNHNV, CDR2 YYDKDF (reference sequence). The ends were cut back, 0 bases at V and 4 bases at J, with 13 bases in the middle. The DNA of the CDR3 is TGTGCCACCAGCAGAGATCGGGCGGACTGGAATCAGCCCCAGCATTTT. It yields the protein CATSRDRADWNQPQHF.

This sequence joins TRBV7-2 and TRBJ1-2; 9 bases match TRBD1. CDR3 length: 16 residues. V lost 5 bases to trimming and J lost 0 bases; unmatched junction nucleotides: 7. Germline CDR1 SGHTA, CDR2 FQGNSA. CDR3 coding DNA: TGTGCCAGCAGCGTAGGGACAGGGCCGGCTAACTATGGCTACACCTTC. Protein product: CASSVGTGPANYGYTF.

This clonotype has a count of ten or more. This rearrangement joins TRBV7-9 to TRBJ2-2; D is undetermined. Germline CDR1 and CDR2: SEHNR and FQNEAQ (reference sequence). The CDR3 length is 15 residues. Trimming took off 3 bases at V and 4 bases at J, with 12 bases between the two ends. This chain's CDR3 is CASSFLGHGTGELFF. In nucleotides, the CDR3 is TGTGCCAGCAGCTTCCTAGGGCACGGCACCGGGGAGCTGTTTTTT.

This chain uses TRBV29-1 with TRBJ1-1; D not certain. Germline CDR1 SQVTM, CDR2 ANQGSEA. The CDR3 has 13 amino acids. The V and J ends lost 2 bases and 1 base respectively, with 8 bases between them. The CDR3 DNA sequence: TGCAGCGTTGAACGGTGGACGAACACTGAAGCTTTCTTT. Encoded protein: CSVERWTNTEAFF.

This clonotype has at least ten counts. The gene calls are TRBV4-3 and TRBJ2-6, with D possibly TRBD1 on 6 matching bases. V gave up 1 base and J gave up 0 bases, with 10 bases separating them. Per germline, CDR1 LGHNA and CDR2 YSLEER. The CDR3 has 17 residues. CDR3 DNA sequence: TGCGCCAGCAGCCAAGGGACAGCTTACTCTGGGGCCAACGTCCTGACTTTC. Encoded protein: CASSQGTAYSGANVLTF.

The chain joins TRBV20-1 to TRBJ1-5; D may be TRBD1 (5 bases). The CDR3 totals 14 residues. Germline V gene sequence: CDR1 DFQATT, CDR2 SNEGSKA (reference sequence). V was pared by 6 bases and J by 5 bases, with 17 bases between. CDR3 region: CSASGGSFDQPQHF. In DNA form, the CDR3 reads TGCAGTGCAAGCGGGGGGTCATTTGATCAGCCCCAGCATTTT.

This clonotype was seen many times. The genes are TRBV5-1 and TRBJ2-1, with 8 bases aligning to TRBD2. The germline V gene encodes CDR1 SGHRS and CDR2 YFSETQ. V shed 5 bases, J shed 0 bases, and the junction held 1 base outside the gene matches. This CDR3 is 14 amino acids long. The CDR3 nucleotides are TGCGCCAGCAGACTAGCGGACTCCTACAATGAGCAGTTCTTC. This gives the protein CASRLADSYNEQFF.

This clonotype was observed a few times. The J gene is TRBJ2-7, the V gene TRBV5-1, with 8 positions matching TRBD2. V dropped 3 bases and J dropped 5; count of bases not matched to a gene: 7. Germline lookup yields CDR1 SGHRS and CDR2 YFSETQ. The CDR3 consists of 14 residues. The CDR3 protein is CASSSGTSADEQYV. The CDR3 DNA reads as TGCGCCAGCAGCTCCGGGACTAGTGCGGACGAGCAGTACGTC.

This clonotype was seen a few times. The rearrangement uses TRBV6-5 and TRBJ2-5, with D perhaps matching TRBD2 (6 bases). Germline values: CDR1 MNHEY, CDR2 SVGAGI. The CDR3 length is 15 residues. Deletions cut 0 bases from V and 5 bases from J, with 13 bases between. The CDR3 DNA is TGTGCCAGCAGTTACTCGGGGCTAGCGCCGGAGACCCAGTACTTC. Protein sequence: CASSYSGLAPETQYF.

In its sample, this clonotype was seen a few times. The chain joins TRBV4-1 to TRBJ2-7; 9 positions agree with TRBD1. CDR3 length: 15 amino acids. Germline V CDR1 and CDR2: MGHRA, YSYEKL. V dropped 4 bases and J dropped 2; count of bases not matched to a gene: 6. CDR3 in DNA: TGCGCCAGCAGCCGCGGACAGGGGACCCCCTACGAGCAGTACGTC. Its translation is CASSRGQGTPYEQYV.

The rearrangement links TRBV12-3 or TRBV12-4 to TRBJ2-1, with a tentative D call TRBD2 (5 bases). The CDR3 is 16 residues long. Trimming left V 5 bases short and J 4 bases short, with 18 bases between. CDR3 sequence reads: CASSGRAGVYYNEQFF. The CDR3 bases are TGTGCCAGCAGTGGGAGAGCAGGAGTCTATTACAATGAGCAGTTCTTC.

V usage is TRBV18 and J usage is TRBJ1-1; no definite D call. V was pared by 1 base and J by 3 bases, with 12 bases between. From germline, CDR1 is KGHSH and CDR2 LQKENI. The CDR3 covers 15 residues. The CDR3 spells CASSPLSVPHTEAFF. The CDR3 nucleotides are TGTGCCAGCTCACCACTTTCGGTACCTCACACTGAAGCTTTCTTT.

This clonotype was counted ten times or more. This sequence joins TRBV12-3 or TRBV12-4 and TRBJ2-1, with 8 positions matching TRBD2. CDR3 length: 14 residues. V shed 6 bases, J shed 5 bases, and the junction held 6 bases outside the gene matches. Here the CDR3 reads CASSLPAGDNEQFF. CDR3 DNA sequence: TGTGCCAGCAGCCTACCAGCGGGAGACAATGAGCAGTTCTTC.

This clonotype was counted at least ten times. The chain joins TRBV10-3 to TRBJ2-7; D is unclear. V was cut by 2 bases and J by 5 bases, with 10 bases left in between. The CDR3 runs to 13 residues. Germline-derived CDR1 and CDR2 are ENHRY and SYGVKD. CDR3 sequence (DNA): TGTGCCATCAGTGAGGGGCATTCTAACGAGCAGTACGTC. Translation gives CAISEGHSNEQYV.

At least ten counts were recorded for this clonotype. CDR3 amino acids: CASSQTSTQYEQYF. The CDR3 DNA follows: TGCGCCAGCAGCCAAACGAGTACTCAGTACGAGCAGTACTTC. The chain has TRBV4-3 and TRBJ2-7; D call uncertain. The CDR3 has 14 amino acids. The V gene's germline CDR1 is LGHNA and CDR2 YSLEER. Trimming pared 2 bases from V and 4 bases from J, leaving 12 bases between.

This clonotype was found many times. The rearrangement uses TRBV12-3 or TRBV12-4 and TRBJ2-2; no clear D. The CDR3 contains 13 residues. The ends were cut back, 6 bases at V and 7 bases at J, with 12 bases in the middle. The CDR3 DNA is TGTGCCAGCAGGTGGGCGCGCGGCGGGGAGCTGTTTTTT. It specifies CASRWARGGELFF.

This clonotype showed up just a few times. This chain uses TRBV30 with TRBJ2-2; D is unclear. V lost 1 base and J lost 3, with 9 bases in between. CDR1 GTSNPN and CDR2 SVGIG come from the germline V gene (reference sequence). This CDR3 has 14 amino acids. The CDR3 sequence is CAWSEGPHTGELFF. CDR3 nucleotide sequence: TGTGCCTGGAGTGAGGGCCCCCACACCGGGGAGCTGTTTTTT.

This clonotype has just a few counts. V and J are TRBV20-1 and TRBJ2-1; 7 positions match TRBD1. The CDR3 spans 14 residues. Trimming at V came to 5 bases and at J to 8 bases, leaving 12 bases not matched to a gene. Germline V gene lookup returns CDR1 DFQATT and CDR2 SNEGSKA (reference sequence). The CDR3 DNA is TGCAGTGCTGACCCCCGGGACAGTAACTATGAGCAGTTCTTC. Translated, it gives CSADPRDSNYEQFF.

At least ten counts were recorded for this clonotype. This chain uses TRBV2 with TRBJ2-1; 11 nucleotides agree with TRBD2. Germline V gives CDR1 SNHLY, CDR2 FYNNEI. The CDR3 spans 16 residues. V was clipped by 3 bases and J by 3 bases; unmatched bases: 4. CDR3 in amino acids: CASSDPGLADYNEQFF. The CDR3 bases are TGTGCCAGCAGTGACCCGGGACTAGCGGACTACAATGAGCAGTTCTTC.

This clonotype has ten or more counts. The chain is built from TRBV29-1 and TRBJ2-5; 10 bases line up with TRBD1. Trimming at V came to 7 bases and at J to 4 bases, leaving 6 bases not matched to a gene. The CDR3 sequence is 13 residues long. Germline V gives CDR1 SQVTM, CDR2 ANQGSEA. The CDR3 nucleotides read TGCAGCGCCGAGGGACAGGGGATAGAGACCCAGTACTTC. It translates to CSAEGQGIETQYF.